The sequence of this T cell receptor beta chain was determined in a study of glioma-infiltrating T cells after dendritic cell vaccination (TCRdb year 2016). Study-wide context: Of the roughly 15 glioblastoma patients in the cohort, all drawn from Phase I and II dendritic cell vaccination trials, 9 were newly diagnosed and 6 had recurrent disease. Between the early 2000s and the early 2010s, patients were given autologous tumor lysate-pulsed dendritic cell vaccination. The vaccine was prepared from monocyte-derived dendritic cells that were cultured for under 8 days with IL-4 and GM-CSF and then pulsed overnight with autologous tumor lysate. Patients received three intradermal dendritic cell vaccine injections at biweekly intervals in the arm below the axilla. Deep sequencing of TCR beta CDR3 regions was used to quantify tumor-infiltrating lymphocyte content and compare tumor and blood repertoires in dendritic cell-vaccinated glioblastoma patients. Survival after dendritic cell vaccination was correlated with TCR sequencing metrics such as TIL content and the overlap between tumor and blood repertoires. Broad study findings and their caveats: The three-group TCR overlap response model was characterized as speculative, and prospective validation of the model was stated to be required. TCR clonality showed no direct relationship with survival, which suggests that a diverse polyclonal response may matter. The cohort was small and heterogeneous, only a few patients had full blood and tumor sets, and even fewer had initial-recurrent tumor pairs. Higher estimated pretreatment TIL content predicted longer time to progression and overall survival after dendritic cell vaccination.

The intended sense of this specimen's time point label: after dendritic cell vaccination, including at tumor progression/relapse. To be selected, patients needed enough residual fresh-frozen tumor tissue and more than two years of available survival data. Although molecular status otherwise differed among the glioblastoma patients, no patient had an isocitrate dehydrogenase mutation. PBMC were collected before vaccination, two weeks after the third vaccination, and at tumor progression if progression occurred. Genomic DNA was extracted with the Qiagen DNeasy Blood extraction Kit. The CDR3 goes from the cysteine to the phenylalanine over 15 residues. Only the CDR3 portion is preserved as DNA: 45 bases, with reading frame beginning at the first base. V drops 5 bases and J drops 3 bases, leaving 16 bases in between. In the germline V gene, CDR1 corresponds to SNHLY and CDR2 to FYNNEI. TCRB CDR3 regions were amplified from about 2 ug genomic DNA, or all available DNA if less, using the immunoSEQ assay. The multiplex PCR relied on 60 forward primers for TCR V beta segments and 13 reverse primers for J beta segments. To estimate reads per starting template, synthetic control templates were spiked into each sample at limiting dilution. The Illumina HiSeq System generated 87 bp sequencing reads. As for the original processing: PCR and sequencing errors were removed by merging closely related sequences with a nearest neighbor algorithm. TCR overlap was defined as the percentage of unique tumor TCR beta sequences that were also present in the same patient's peripheral blood. TCRdb's version of the immuneACCESS table is confined to in-frame rearrangements and falls short of the full clone set. An unresolved V gene accounts for under half of the shortfall where checked; the remainder is of unknown origin. The V and J calls and the clone size are those of that table, but D and trimming were determined from the DNA. Recorded for this sample are 90,000 to 140,000 clones; nearly 90% of them occurred a single time. Of the sample, over 2.5% falls within the top ten clones.

Details on this clone: Its antigen is not yet known. Base qualities were left out, and no much larger clone turns up one base away.

The sample here was blood, taken after dendritic cell vaccination. This sequence originates from a human donor with glioblastoma. The sequence is built from TRBV2 and TRBJ1-2, and the D gene may be TRBD1, 6 bases matching. The nucleotides read TGTGCCAGCAGTTCCCGGACAGACTACGACTATGGCTACACCTTC. The resulting protein is CASSSRTDYDYGYTF.